This T cell receptor beta chain was retrieved from a study of breast tumors, draining lymph nodes, adjacent tissues. The V gene end was trimmed by 3 bases and the J gene end by 0 bases; junction bases not matched to a gene: 6. The CDR3 is made up of 16 amino acids. Looked up from germline, CDR1 is LNHDA and CDR2 is SQIVND (reference sequence). The sample holds many counts of this clonotype. Its cognate antigen is unknown. Axillary draining lymph nodes of breast cancer patients supplied the node samples. Findings and limits, study-wide: Compared with lymph nodes, tumors were less diverse; compared with nontumor tissue, more.

TCRdb reprocessed the multiplex PCR reads with MiXCR, giving one entry per CDR3 protein. This table has around 300,000 distinct CDR3 sequences, roughly 30% appearing once. The sequence came from a female donor with breast cancer. Some clones in this sample may be carry-over from other donors' samples. V usage is TRBV19 and J usage is TRBJ2-3, with 7 positions matching TRBD1. The specimen sequenced was axillary lymph node tissue. CDR3 DNA sequence: TGTGCCAGTAGTATGACCGGGACAGCCAGCACAGATACGCAGTATTTT. Encoded protein: CASSMTGTASTDTQYF.